The T cell receptor (beta chain) under discussion was sequenced for a study of type 1 regulatory T cells. Study information: An in vitro protocol generated T-allo10, a Tr1-enriched, alloantigen-specific CD4 T cell product.

CDR3 length equals 15 residues. Trimming pared 4 bases from V and 0 bases from J, leaving 12 bases between. Germline V gene lookup returns CDR1 MNHEY and CDR2 SVGAGI. This clonotype was seen only a few times. MiXCR, applied by TCRdb to the reads, yields one record per CDR3 protein. The sample records some 90,000 distinct CDR3 sequences, 30% to 35% being singletons. The chain joins TRBV6-5 to TRBJ1-2, with a possible D match to TRBD1 (5 bases). Sample: CD4+ T cells, either the whole sample or a sorted fraction (not recorded which). This TCR came from a human donor in good health. This CDR3 reads CASSSTRGANYGYTF. For the CDR3, the DNA is TGTGCCAGCAGTTCTACACGGGGGGCTAACTATGGCTACACCTTC.